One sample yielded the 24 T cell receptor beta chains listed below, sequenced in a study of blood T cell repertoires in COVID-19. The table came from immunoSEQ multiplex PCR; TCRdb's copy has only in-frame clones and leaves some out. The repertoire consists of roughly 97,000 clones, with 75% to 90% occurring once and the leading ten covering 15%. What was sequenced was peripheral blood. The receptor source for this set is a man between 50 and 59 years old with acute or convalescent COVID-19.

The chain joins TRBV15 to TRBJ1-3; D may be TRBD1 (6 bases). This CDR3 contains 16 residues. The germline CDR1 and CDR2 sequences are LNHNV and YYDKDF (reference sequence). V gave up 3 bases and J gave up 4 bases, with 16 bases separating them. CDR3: CATSSPGGRMGNTIYF. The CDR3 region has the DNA TGTGCCACCAGCAGCCCTGGGGGCAGAATGGGAAACACCATATATTTT.

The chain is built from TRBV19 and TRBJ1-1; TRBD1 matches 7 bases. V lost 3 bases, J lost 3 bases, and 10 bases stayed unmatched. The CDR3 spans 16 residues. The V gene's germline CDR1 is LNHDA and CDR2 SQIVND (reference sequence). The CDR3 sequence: CASSIYPRGRDTEAFF. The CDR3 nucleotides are TGTGCCAGTAGTATTTATCCGAGGGGGCGCGACACTGAAGCTTTCTTT.

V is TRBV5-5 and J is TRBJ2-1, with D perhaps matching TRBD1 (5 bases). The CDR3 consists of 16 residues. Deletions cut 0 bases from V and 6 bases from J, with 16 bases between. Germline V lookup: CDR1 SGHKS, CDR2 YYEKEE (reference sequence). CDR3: CASSLAGRVWGNEQFF. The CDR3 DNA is TGTGCCAGCAGCTTGGCTGGCAGGGTCTGGGGCAATGAGCAGTTCTTC.

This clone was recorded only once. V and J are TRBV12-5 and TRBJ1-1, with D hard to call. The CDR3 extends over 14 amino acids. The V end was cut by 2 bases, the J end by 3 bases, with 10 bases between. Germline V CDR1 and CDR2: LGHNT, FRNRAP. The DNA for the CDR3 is TGTGCTAGTGGTTTGTGGAGAAAGGACACTGAAGCTTTCTTT. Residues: CASGLWRKDTEAFF.

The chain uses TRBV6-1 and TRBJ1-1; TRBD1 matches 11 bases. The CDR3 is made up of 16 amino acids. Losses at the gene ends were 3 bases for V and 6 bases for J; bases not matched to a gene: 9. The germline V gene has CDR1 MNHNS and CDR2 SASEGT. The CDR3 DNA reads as TGTGCCAGCAGTGAGCGGGACAGGGGGAGTTCCGCTGAAGCTTTCTTT. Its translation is CASSERDRGSSAEAFF.

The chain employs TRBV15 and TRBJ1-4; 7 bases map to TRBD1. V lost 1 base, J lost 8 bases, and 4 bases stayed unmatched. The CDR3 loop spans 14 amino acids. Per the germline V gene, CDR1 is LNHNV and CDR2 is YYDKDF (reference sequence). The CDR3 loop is CATSRARGLEKLFF. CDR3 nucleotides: TGTGCCACCAGCAGAGCCAGGGGGTTGGAAAAACTGTTTTTT. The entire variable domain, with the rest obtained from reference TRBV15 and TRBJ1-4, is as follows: DAMVIQNPRYQVTQFGKPVTLSCSQTLNHNVMYWYQQKSSQAPKLLFHYYDKDFNNEADTPDNFQSRRPNTSFCFLDIRSPGLGDTAMYLCATSRARGLEKLFFGSGTQLSVL.

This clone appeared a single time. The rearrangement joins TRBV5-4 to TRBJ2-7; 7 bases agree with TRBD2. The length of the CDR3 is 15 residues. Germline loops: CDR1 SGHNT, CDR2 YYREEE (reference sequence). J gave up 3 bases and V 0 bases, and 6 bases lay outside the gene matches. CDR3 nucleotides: TGTGCCAGCAGCTTGGAAGCTAGCGGAGGCTACGAGCAGTACTTC. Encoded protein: CASSLEASGGYEQYF.

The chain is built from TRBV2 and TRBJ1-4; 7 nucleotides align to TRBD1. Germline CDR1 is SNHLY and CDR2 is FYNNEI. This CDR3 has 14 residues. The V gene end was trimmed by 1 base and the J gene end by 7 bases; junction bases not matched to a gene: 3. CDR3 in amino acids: CASSEGTGAEKLFF. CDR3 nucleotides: TGTGCCAGCAGTGAAGGCACAGGGGCTGAAAAACTGTTTTTT.

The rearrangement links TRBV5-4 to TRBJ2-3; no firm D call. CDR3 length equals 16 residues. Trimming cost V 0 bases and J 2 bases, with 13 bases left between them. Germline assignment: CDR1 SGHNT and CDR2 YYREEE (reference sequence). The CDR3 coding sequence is TGTGCCAGCAGCTTGGAGAGTAGCAGACTCACAGATACGCAGTATTTT. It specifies CASSLESSRLTDTQYF.

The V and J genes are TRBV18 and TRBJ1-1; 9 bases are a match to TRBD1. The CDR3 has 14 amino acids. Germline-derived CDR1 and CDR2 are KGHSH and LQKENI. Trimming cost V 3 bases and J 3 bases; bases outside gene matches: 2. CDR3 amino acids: CASSPDRGYTEAFF. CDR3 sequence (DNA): TGTGCCAGCTCACCGGACAGGGGCTACACTGAAGCTTTCTTT.

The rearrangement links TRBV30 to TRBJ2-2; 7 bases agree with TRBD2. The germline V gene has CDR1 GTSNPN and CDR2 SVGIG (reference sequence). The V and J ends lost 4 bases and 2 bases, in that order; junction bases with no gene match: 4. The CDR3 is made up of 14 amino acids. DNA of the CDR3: TGTGCCTGGACACCGGGACTAAACACCGGGGAGCTGTTTTTT. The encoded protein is CAWTPGLNTGELFF.

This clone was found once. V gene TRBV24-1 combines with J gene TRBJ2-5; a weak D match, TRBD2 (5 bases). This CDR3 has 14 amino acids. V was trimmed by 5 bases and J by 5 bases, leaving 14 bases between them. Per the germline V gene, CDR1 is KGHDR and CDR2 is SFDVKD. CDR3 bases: TGTGCCACCAGTGCCCCCGCGGAGGTGGAGACCCAGTACTTC. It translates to CATSAPAEVETQYF.

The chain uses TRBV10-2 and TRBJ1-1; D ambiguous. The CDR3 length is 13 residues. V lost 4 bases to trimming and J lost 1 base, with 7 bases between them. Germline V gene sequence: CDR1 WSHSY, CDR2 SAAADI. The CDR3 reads CASSGRGNTEAFF. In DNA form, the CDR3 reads TGCGCCAGCAGTGGTCGGGGGAACACTGAAGCTTTCTTT.

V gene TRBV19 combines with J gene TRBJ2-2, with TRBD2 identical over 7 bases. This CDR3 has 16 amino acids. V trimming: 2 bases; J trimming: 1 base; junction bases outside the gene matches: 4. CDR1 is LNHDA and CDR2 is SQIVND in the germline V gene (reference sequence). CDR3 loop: CASSIMGGRNTGELFF. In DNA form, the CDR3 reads TGTGCCAGTAGTATAATGGGCGGGAGGAACACCGGGGAGCTGTTTTTT.

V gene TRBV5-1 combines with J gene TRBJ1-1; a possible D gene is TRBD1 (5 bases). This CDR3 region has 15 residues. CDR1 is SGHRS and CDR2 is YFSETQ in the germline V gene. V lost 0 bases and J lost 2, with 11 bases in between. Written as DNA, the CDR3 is TGCGCCAGCAGCTTGGGTACAGGTGCTAACACTGAAGCTTTCTTT. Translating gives CASSLGTGANTEAFF.

In nucleotides, the CDR3 is TGTGCCAGCAGGGGGACTAGGACAGATACGCAGTATTTT. Translated, it gives CASRGTRTDTQYF. The rearrangement links TRBV6-5 to TRBJ2-3, with TRBD2 matching over 8 bases. Looked up from germline, CDR1 is MNHEY and CDR2 is SVGAGI. This CDR3 is built from 13 residues. With 6 bases clipped from V and 3 bases from J, the junction kept 2 bases outside the gene matches.

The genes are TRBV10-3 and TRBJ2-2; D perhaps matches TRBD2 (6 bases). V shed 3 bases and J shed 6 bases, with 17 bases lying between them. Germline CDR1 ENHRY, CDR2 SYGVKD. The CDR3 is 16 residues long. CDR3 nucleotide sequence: TGTGCCATCAGTGATCGGGGAGGCTCGAGCCCCGGGGAGCTGTTTTTT. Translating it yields CAISDRGGSSPGELFF.

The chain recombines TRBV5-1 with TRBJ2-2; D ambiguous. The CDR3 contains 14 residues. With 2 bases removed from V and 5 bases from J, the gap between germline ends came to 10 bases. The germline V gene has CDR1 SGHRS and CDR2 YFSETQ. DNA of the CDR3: TGCGCCAGCAGCTTTGCTCTATCAACCGGGGAGCTGTTTTTT. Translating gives CASSFALSTGELFF. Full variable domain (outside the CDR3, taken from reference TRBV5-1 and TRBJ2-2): KAGVTQTPRYLIKTRGQQVTLSCSPISGHRSVSWYQQTPGQGLQFLFEYFSETQRNKGNFPGRFSGRQFSNSRSEMNVSTLELGDSALYLCASSFALSTGELFFGEGSRLTVL.

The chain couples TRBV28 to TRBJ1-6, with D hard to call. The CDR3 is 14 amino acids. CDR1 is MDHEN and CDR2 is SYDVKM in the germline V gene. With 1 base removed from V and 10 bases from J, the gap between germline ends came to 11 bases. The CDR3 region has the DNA TGTGCCAGCAGTTTATTCGGGTCGAGGTCACCCCTCCACTTT. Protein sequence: CASSLFGSRSPLHF.

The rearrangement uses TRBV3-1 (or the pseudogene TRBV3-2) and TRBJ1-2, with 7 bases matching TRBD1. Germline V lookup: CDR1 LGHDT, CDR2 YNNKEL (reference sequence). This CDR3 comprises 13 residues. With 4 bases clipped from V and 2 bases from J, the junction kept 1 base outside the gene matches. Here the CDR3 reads CASSPGQNYGYTF. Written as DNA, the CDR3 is TGTGCCAGCAGCCCGGGACAGAACTATGGCTACACCTTC.

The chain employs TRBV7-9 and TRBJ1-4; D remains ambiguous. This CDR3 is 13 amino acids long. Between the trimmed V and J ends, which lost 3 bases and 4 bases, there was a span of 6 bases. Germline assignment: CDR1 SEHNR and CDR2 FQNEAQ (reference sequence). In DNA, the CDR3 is TGTGCCAGCAGCTTGTATAGTAATGAAAAACTGTTTTTT. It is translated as CASSLYSNEKLFF.

The CDR3 sequence: CASSLGLLNSYEQYF. The CDR3 nucleotides are TGTGCCAGCAGCTTGGGACTCTTAAACTCCTACGAGCAGTACTTC. V is TRBV5-4 and J is TRBJ2-7; D gene uncertain. From germline, CDR1 is SGHNT and CDR2 YYREEE (reference sequence). CDR3 length: 15 amino acids. V lost 0 bases and J 0 bases, leaving 10 bases between the germline ends. The entire variable domain, with the rest obtained from reference TRBV5-4 and TRBJ2-7, is as follows: ETGVTQSPTHLIKTRGQQVTLRCSSQSGHNTVSWYQQALGQGPQFIFQYYREEENGRGNFPPRFSGLQFPNYSSELNVNALELDDSALYLCASSLGLLNSYEQYFGPGTRLTVT.

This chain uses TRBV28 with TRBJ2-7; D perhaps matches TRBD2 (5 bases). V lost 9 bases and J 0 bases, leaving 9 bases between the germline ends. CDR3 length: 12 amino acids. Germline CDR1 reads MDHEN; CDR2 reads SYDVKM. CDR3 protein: CASGGYSYEQYF. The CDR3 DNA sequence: TGTGCCAGTGGAGGCTACTCCTACGAGCAGTACTTC.

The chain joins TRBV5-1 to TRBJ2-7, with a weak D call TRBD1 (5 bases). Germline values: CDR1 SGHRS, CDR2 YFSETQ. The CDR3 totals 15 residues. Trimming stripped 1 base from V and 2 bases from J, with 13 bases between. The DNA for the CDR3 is TGCGCCAGCAGCTTGTCGCAGGGTCTGACCTACGAGCAGTACTTC. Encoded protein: CASSLSQGLTYEQYF.